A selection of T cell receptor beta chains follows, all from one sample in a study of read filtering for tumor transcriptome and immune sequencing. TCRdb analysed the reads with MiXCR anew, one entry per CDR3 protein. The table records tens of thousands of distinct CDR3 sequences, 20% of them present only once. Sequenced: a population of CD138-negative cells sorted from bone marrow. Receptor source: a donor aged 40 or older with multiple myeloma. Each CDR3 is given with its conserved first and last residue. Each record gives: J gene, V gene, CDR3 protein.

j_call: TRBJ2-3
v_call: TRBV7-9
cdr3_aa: CASNPRRPTPTDTQYF

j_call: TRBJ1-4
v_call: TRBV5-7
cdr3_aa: CQSRRTLITTNEKLFF

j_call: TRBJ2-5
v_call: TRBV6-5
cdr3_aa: CASSYSRAQETQYF

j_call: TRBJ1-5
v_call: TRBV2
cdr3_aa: CASSVPGHYNQPQHF

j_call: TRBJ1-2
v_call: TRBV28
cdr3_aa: CASNIGTGDGYTF

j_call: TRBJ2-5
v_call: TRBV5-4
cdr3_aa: CASSGGQGSETQYF

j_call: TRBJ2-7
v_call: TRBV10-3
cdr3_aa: CAISATGGYEQYF

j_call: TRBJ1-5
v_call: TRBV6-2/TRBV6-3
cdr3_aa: CASSWTGVNQPQHF

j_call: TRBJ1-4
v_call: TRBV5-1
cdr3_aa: CASSLGDRGKLFF

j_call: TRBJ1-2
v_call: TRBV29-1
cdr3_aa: CSVTDREHYGYTF

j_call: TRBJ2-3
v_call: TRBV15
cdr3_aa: CATSRDRSLRRTDTQYF

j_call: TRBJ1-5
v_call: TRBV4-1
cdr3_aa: CASSQWGTGRNNQPQHF

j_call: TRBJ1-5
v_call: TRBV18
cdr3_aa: CASSPGQSNQPQHF

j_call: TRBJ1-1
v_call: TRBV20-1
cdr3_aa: CSASGGMNTEAFF

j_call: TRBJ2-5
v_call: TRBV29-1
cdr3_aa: CSAVGLAETQYF

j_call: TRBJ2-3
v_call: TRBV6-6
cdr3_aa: CAALLIFGTSGGSPDTQYF

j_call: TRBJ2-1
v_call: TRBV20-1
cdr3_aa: CSASGLAGEQFF

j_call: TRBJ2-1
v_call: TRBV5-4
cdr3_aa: CASSRPSSDEQFF

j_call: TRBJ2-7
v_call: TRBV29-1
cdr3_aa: CSVEQGNTYEQYF

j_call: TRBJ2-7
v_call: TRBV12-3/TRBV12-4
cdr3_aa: CASSPPGTSGISREQYF

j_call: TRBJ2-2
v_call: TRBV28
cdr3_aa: CASSWDTGELFF

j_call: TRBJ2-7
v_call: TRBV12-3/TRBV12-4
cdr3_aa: CASGFQGVRSYEQYF

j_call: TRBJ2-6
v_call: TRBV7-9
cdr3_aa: CASSPFRGRFSGANVLTF

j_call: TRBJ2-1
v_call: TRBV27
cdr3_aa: CASSLLAGPPYNEQFF

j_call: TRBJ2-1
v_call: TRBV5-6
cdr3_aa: CASKQRGASYNEQFF

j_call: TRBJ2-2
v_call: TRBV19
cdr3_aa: CASSSGIGNTGELFF

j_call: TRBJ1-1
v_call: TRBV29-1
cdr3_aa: CSAAPGPSVLEAFF

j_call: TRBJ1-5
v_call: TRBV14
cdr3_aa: CASGAGGQPQHF

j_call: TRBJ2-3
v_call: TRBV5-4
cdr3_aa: CASSLDPDTQYF

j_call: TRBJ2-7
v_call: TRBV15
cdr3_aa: CATSRDRPGDYEQYF

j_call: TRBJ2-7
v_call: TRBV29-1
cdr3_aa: CSVDRGFNEQYF

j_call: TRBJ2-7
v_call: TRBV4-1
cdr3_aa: CASSQPSSRFLPYEQYF

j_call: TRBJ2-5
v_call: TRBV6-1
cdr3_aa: CASSEGVSASEAQYF

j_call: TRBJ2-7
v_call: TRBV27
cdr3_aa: CASSDPRDSSYEQYF

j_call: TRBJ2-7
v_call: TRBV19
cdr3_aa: CASSIRDWDEQYF

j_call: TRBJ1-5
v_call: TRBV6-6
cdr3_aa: CASSERGQGGNQPQHF

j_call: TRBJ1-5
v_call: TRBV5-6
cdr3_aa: CASTLYGTADNQPQHF

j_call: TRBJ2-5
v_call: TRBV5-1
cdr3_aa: CASSRTAEQFGETQYF

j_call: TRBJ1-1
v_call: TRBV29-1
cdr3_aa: CSVWDRDNTEAFF